The subject of this entry is one TCR beta chain. Its antigen is undetermined. This record comes from a study of cytomegalovirus exposure and HLA in healthy donors. Overall study findings and caveats: Donors belonging to an Asian-associated ancestry cluster reportedly showed fewer N-insertions in productive TCRs than the 666-donor mean, according to what a later analysis found.

PCR primers comprised 60 Vbeta and 13 Jbeta primers. Method: immunoSEQ multiplex PCR; TCRdb's copy keeps in-frame clones and lacks some. The table has over 150,000 clones, approximately 80% seen once. The germline V gene has CDR1 LGHNA and CDR2 YSLEER. Trimming removed 0 bases at V and 10 bases at J, with 15 bases between. The CDR3 contains 14 residues. Material for sequencing was PBMCs. The clonotype was recovered from a man aged 35-49 years in good health and CMV-seronegative. V is TRBV4-3 and J is TRBJ1-1; D is perhaps TRBD1 (5 bases). The CDR3 region is CASSQDVLGGVAFF. The CDR3 region has the DNA TGCGCCAGCAGCCAAGATGTTCTCGGGGGAGTAGCTTTCTTT.